The following is a T cell receptor beta chain sequence with its context. The antigen remains unidentified. Only in-frame clones appear in the TCRdb table, and some are missing; sequencing was by immunoSEQ multiplex PCR. The data show around 350,000 clones, just over 90% seen once. These data are taken from a study of Ad26.COV2.S vaccination and SARS-CoV-2 variants. Study-level points and caveats: Breadth of non-spike TCRs did not differ between vaccinees and placebo recipients. Vaccinees displayed broader spike-specific TCR repertoires than placebo recipients.

The ends lost 6 bases at V and 4 bases at J; junction bases unmatched: 8. CDR3 length: 14 amino acids. Per germline, CDR1 SGHTA and CDR2 FQGTGA. This receptor was identified in a human donor who had recovered from COVID-19. Sequenced here: peripheral blood, sampled after recovery from COVID-19. J is TRBJ1-1 and V is TRBV7-3, with 7 bases aligning to TRBD1. The CDR3 coding sequence is TGTGCCAGCAGTCCAGGGGGGCGTGGCACTGAAGCTTTCTTT. Its translation: CASSPGGRGTEAFF.